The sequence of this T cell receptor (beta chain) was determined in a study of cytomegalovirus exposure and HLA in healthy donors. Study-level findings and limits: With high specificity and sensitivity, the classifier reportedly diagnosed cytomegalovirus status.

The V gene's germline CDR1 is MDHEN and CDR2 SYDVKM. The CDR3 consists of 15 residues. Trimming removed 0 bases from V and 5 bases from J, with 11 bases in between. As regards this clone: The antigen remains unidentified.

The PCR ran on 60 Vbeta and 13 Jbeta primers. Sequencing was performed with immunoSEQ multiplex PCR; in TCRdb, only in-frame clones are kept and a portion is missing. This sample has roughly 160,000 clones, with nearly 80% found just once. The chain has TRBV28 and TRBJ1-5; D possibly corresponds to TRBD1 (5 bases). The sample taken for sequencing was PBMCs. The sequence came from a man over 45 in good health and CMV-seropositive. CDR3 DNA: TGTGCCAGCAGTTTATGGGAACAGGATTATCAGCCCCAGCATTTT. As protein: CASSLWEQDYQPQHF.